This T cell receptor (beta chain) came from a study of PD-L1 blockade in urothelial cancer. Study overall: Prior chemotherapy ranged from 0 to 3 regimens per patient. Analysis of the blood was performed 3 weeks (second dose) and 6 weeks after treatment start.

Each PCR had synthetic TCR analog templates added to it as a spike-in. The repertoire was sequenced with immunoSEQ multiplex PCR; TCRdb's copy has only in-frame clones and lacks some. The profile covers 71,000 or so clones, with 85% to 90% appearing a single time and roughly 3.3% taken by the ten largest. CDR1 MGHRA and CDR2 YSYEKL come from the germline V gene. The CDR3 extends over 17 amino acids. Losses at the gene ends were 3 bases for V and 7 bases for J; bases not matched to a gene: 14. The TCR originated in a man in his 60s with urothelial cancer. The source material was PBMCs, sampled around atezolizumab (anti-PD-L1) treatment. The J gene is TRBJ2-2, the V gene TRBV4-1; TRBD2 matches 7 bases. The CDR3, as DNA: TGCGCCAGCAGCCACGCGTCTGGGGGAGGGATCGACGGGGAGCTGTTTTTT. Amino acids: CASSHASGGGIDGELFF.